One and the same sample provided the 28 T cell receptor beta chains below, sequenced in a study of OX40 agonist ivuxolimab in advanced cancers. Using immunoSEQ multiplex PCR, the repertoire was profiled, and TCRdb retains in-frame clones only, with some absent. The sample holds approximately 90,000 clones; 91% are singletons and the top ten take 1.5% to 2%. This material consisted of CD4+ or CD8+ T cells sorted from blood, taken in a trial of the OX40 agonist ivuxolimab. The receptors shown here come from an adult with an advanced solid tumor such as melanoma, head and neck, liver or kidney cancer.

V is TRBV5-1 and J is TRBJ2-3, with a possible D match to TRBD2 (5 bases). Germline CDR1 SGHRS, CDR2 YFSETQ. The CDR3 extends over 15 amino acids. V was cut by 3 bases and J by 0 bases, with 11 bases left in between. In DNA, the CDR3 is TGCGCCAGCAGCTCGGGGATCGGAAGCACAGATACGCAGTATTTT. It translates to CASSSGIGSTDTQYF.

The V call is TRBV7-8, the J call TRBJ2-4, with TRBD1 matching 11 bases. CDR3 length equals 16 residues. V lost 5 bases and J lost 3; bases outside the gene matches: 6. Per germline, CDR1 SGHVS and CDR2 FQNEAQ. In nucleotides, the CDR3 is TGTGCCAGCAGCCAATGGACAGGGGGCGGCAAAAACATTCAGTACTTC. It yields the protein CASSQWTGGGKNIQYF. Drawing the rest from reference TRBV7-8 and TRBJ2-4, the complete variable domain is GAGVSQSPRYKVAKRGQDVALRCDPISGHVSLFWYQQALGQGPEFLTYFQNEAQLDKSGLPSDRFFAERPEGSVSTLKIQRTQQEDSAVYLCASSQWTGGGKNIQYFGAGTRLSVL.

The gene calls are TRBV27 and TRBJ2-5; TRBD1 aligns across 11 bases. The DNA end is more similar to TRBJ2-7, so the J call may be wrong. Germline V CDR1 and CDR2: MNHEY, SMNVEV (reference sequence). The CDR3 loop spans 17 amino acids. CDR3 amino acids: CASSFPPRTGGMYEQYF. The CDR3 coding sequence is TGTGCCAGCAGTTTCCCCCCTCGGACAGGGGGCATGTACGAGCAGTACTTC.

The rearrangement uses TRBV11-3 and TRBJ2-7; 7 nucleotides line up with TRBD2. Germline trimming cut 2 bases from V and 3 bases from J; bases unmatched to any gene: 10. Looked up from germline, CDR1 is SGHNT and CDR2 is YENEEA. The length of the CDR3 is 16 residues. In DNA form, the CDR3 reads TGTGCCAGCAGCTTAAGTGCGGGAGTAAACATCTACGAGCAGTACTTC. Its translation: CASSLSAGVNIYEQYF.

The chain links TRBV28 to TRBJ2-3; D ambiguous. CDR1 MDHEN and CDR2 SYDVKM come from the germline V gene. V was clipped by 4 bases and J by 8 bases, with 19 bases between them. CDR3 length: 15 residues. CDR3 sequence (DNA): TGTGCCAGCAGTTCATCTAGACGGACCCCTATTACGCAGTATTTT. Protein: CASSSSRRTPITQYF.

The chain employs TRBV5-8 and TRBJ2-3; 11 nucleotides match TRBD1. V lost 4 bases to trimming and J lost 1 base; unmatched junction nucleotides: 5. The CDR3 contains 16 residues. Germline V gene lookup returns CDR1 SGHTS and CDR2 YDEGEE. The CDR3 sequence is CASSNGQGAGTDTQYF. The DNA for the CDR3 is TGTGCCAGCAGCAACGGACAGGGGGCCGGCACAGATACGCAGTATTTT. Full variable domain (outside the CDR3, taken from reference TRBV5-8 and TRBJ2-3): EAGVTQSPTHLIKTRGQQATLRCSPISGHTSVYWYQQALGLGLQFLLWYDEGEERNRGNFPPRFSGRQFPNYSSELNVNALELEDSALYLCASSNGQGAGTDTQYFGPGTRLTVL.

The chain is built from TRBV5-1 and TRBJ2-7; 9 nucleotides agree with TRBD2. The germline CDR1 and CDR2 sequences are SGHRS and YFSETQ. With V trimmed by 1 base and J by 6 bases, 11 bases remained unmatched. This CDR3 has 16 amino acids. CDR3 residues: CASSLSSRLAGIEQYF. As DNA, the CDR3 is TGCGCCAGCAGCTTGAGTAGTCGGCTAGCGGGAATCGAGCAGTACTTC. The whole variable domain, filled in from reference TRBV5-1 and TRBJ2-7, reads KAGVTQTPRYLIKTRGQQVTLSCSPISGHRSVSWYQQTPGQGLQFLFEYFSETQRNKGNFPGRFSGRQFSNSRSEMNVSTLELGDSALYLCASSLSSRLAGIEQYFGPGTRLTVT.

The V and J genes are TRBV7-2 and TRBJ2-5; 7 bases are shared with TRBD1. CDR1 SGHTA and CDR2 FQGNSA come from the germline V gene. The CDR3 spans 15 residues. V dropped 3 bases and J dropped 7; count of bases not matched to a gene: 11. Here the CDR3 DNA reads TGTGCCAGCAGCTTGATGGACAGGAGTATAGGGACCCAGTACTTC. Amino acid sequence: CASSLMDRSIGTQYF.

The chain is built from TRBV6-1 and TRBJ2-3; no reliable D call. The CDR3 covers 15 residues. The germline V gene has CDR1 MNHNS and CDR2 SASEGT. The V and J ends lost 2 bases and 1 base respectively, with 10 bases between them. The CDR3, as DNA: TGTGCCAGCAGTGAAAGCGTGACGGGCACAGATACGCAGTATTTT. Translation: CASSESVTGTDTQYF.

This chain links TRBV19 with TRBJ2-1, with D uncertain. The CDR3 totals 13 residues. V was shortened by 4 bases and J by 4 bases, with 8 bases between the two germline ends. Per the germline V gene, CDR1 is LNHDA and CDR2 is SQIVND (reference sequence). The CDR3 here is CASSSTPYNEQFF. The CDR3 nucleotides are TGTGCCAGTAGTAGCACACCATACAATGAGCAGTTCTTC.

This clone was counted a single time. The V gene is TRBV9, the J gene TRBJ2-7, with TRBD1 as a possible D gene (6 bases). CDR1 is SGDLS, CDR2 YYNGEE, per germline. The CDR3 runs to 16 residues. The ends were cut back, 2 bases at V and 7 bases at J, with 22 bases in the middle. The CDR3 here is CASSVPDRKISLEQYF. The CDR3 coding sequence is TGTGCCAGCAGCGTCCCGGACAGAAAAATCTCCCTTGAGCAGTACTTC.

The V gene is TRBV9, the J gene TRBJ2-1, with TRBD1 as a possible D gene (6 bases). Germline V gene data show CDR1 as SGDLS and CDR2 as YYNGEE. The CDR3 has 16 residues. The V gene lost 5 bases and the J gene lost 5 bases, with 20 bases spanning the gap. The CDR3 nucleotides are TGTGCCAGCAGTGTTACCCCAGGACAGCTAGACAATGAGCAGTTCTTC. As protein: CASSVTPGQLDNEQFF.

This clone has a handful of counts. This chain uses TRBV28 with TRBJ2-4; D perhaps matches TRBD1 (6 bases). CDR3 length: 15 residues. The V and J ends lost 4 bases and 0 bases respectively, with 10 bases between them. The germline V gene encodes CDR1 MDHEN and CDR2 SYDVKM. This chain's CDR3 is CASSSQGRAKNIQYF. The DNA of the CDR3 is TGTGCCAGCAGTTCCCAGGGGCGAGCCAAAAACATTCAGTACTTC.

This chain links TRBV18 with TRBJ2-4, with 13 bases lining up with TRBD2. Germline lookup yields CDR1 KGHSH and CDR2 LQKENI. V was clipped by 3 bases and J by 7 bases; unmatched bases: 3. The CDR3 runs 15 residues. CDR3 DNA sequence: TGTGCCAGCTCACCCAAACTAGCGGGAGGGAACATTCAGTACTTC. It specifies CASSPKLAGGNIQYF.

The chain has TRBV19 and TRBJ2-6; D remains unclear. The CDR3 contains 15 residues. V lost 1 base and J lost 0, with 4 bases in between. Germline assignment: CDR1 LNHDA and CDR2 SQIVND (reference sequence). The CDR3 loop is CASSIGSSGANVLTF. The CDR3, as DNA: TGTGCCAGTAGTATAGGGAGCTCTGGGGCCAACGTCCTGACTTTC. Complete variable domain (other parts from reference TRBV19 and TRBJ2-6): DGGITQSPKYLFRKEGQNVTLSCEQNLNHDAMYWYRQDPGQGLRLIYYSQIVNDFQKGDIAEGYSVSREKKESFPLTVTSAQKNPTAFYLCASSIGSSGANVLTFGAGSRLTVL.

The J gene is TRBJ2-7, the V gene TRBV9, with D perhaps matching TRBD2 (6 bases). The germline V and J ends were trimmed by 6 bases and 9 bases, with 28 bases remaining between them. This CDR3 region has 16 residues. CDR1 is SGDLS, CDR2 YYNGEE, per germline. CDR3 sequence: CASMPEGPWPFRGQYF. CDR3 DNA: TGTGCCAGCATGCCGGAGGGCCCGTGGCCGTTCAGAGGGCAGTACTTC. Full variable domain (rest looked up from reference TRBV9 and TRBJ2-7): DSGVTQTPKHLITATGQRVTLRCSPRSGDLSVYWYQQSLDQGLQFLIQYYNGEERAKGNILERFSAQQFPDLHSELNLSSLELGDSALYFCASMPEGPWPFRGQYFGPGTRLTVT.

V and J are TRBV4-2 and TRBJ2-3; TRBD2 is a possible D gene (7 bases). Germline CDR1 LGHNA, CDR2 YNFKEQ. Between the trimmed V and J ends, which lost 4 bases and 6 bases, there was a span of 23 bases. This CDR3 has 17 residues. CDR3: CASSRTPSGQGLDTQYF. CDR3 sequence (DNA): TGTGCCAGCAGCCGAACCCCTAGCGGTCAGGGGTTGGATACGCAGTATTTT.

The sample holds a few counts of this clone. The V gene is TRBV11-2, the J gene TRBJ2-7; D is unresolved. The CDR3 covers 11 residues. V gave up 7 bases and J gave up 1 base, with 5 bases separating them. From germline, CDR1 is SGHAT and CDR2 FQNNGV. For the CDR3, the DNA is TGTGCCAGCACAAGTTCCTACGAGCAGTACTTC. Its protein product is CASTSSYEQYF. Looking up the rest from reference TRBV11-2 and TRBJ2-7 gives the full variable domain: EAGVAQSPRYKIIEKRQSVAFWCNPISGHATLYWYQQILGQGPKLLIQFQNNGVVDDSQLPKDRFSAERLKGVDSTLKIQPAKLEDSAVYLCASTSSYEQYFGPGTRLTVT.

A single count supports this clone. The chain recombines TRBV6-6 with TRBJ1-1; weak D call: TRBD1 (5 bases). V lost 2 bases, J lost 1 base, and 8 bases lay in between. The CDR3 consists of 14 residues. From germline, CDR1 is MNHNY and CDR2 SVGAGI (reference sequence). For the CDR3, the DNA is TGTGCCAGCAGTTACGTAACAGGGAACACTGAAGCTTTCTTT. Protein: CASSYVTGNTEAFF.

CDR3 sequence reads: CASSLGTGIDTQYF. The CDR3 DNA follows: TGTGCCAGCTCACTCGGGACAGGCATAGATACGCAGTATTTT. The chain couples TRBV18 to TRBJ2-3, with 8 bases aligning to TRBD1. Germline assignment: CDR1 KGHSH and CDR2 LQKENI. Trimming took 4 bases from V and 5 from J; bases not matched to a gene: 5. The CDR3 is made up of 14 amino acids. Drawing the rest from reference TRBV18 and TRBJ2-3, the complete variable domain is NAGVMQNPRHLVRRRGQEARLRCSPMKGHSHVYWYRQLPEEGLKFMVYLQKENIIDESGMPKERFSAEFPKEGPSILRIQQVVRGDSAAYFCASSLGTGIDTQYFGPGTRLTVL.

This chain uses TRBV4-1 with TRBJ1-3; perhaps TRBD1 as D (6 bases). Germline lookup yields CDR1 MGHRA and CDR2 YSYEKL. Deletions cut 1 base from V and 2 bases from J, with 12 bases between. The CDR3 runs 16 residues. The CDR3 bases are TGCGCCAGCAGCCAAGGGGGGGCGCGGGCTGGAAACACCATATATTTT. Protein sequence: CASSQGGARAGNTIYF.

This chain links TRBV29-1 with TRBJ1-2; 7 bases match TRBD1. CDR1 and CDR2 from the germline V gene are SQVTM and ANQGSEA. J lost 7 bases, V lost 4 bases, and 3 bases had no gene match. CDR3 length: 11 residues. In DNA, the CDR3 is TGCAGCGTTGGGGACAGAGGTGGCTACACCTTC. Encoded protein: CSVGDRGGYTF.

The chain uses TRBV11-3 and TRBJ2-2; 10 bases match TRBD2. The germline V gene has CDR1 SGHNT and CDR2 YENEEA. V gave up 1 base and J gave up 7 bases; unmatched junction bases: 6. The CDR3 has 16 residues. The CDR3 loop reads CASSLGASGSIGELFF. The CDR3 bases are TGTGCCAGCAGCTTAGGGGCTAGCGGGAGCATCGGGGAGCTGTTTTTT.

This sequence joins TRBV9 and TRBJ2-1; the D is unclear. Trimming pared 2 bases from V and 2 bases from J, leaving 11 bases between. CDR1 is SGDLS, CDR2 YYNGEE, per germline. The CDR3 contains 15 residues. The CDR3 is CASSVQPGPYNEQFF. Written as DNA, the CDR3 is TGTGCCAGCAGCGTTCAACCGGGCCCCTACAATGAGCAGTTCTTC. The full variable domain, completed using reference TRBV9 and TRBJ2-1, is DSGVTQTPKHLITATGQRVTLRCSPRSGDLSVYWYQQSLDQGLQFLIQYYNGEERAKGNILERFSAQQFPDLHSELNLSSLELGDSALYFCASSVQPGPYNEQFFGPGTRLTVL.

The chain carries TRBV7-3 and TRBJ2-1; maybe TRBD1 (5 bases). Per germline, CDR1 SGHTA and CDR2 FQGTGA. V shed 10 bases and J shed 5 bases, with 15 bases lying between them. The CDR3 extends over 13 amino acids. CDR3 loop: CATAAGNNNEQFF. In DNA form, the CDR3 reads TGTGCCACCGCGGCAGGGAATAACAATGAGCAGTTCTTC. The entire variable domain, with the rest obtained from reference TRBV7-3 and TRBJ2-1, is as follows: GAGVSQTPSNKVTEKGKYVELRCDPISGHTALYWYRQSLGQGPEFLIYFQGTGAADDSGLPNDRFFAVRPEGSVSTLKIQRTERGDSAVYLCATAAGNNNEQFFGPGTRLTVL.

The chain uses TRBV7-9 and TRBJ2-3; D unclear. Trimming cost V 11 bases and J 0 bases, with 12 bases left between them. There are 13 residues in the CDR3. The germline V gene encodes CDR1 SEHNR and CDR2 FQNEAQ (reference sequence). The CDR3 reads CAFVGQSTDTQYF. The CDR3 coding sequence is TGTGCCTTCGTAGGGCAAAGCACAGATACGCAGTATTTT.

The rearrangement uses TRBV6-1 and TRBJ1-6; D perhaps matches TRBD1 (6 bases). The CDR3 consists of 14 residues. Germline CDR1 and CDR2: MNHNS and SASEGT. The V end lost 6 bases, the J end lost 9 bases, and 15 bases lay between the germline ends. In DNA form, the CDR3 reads TGTGCCAGCAGCCCATCTGGGGGGCGTTCACCCCTCCACTTT. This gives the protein CASSPSGGRSPLHF.

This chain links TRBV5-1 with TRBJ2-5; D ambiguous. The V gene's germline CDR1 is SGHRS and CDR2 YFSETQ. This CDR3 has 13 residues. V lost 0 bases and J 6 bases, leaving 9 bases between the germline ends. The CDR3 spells CASSLAALQTQYF. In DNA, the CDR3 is TGCGCCAGCAGCTTGGCTGCTTTGCAGACCCAGTACTTC.